Shown below are 25 T cell receptor beta chains from a single sample sequenced in a study of early T cells in non-severe SARS-CoV-2 infection. TCRdb re-called the 5' RACE reads with MiXCR, one entry per CDR3 protein. The table shows approximately 69,000 distinct CDR3 sequences, with 10% to 15% occurring only once. The specimen was whole blood. These receptors were obtained from an adult who was a healthcare worker with PCR-confirmed SARS-CoV-2 infection or an uninfected control (not recorded which).

J is TRBJ1-5 and V is TRBV6-5; 7 nucleotides match TRBD1. Looked up from germline, CDR1 is MNHEY and CDR2 is SVGAGI. The V gene end was trimmed by 6 bases and the J gene end by 5 bases; junction bases not matched to a gene: 4. CDR3 length: 13 amino acids. In nucleotides, the CDR3 is TGTGCCAGCAGCACCAGGGGGGATCAGCCCCAGCATTTT. It is translated as CASSTRGDQPQHF.

This clonotype was detected only a few times. The chain uses TRBV6-1 and TRBJ2-1; D remains unclear. Trimming removed 10 bases at V and 4 bases at J, with 23 bases between. This CDR3 is 16 amino acids long. Germline V gives CDR1 MNHNS, CDR2 SASEGT. The CDR3 loop reads CATMASTANGYNEQFF. DNA of the CDR3: TGTGCCACCATGGCCTCCACGGCTAACGGTTACAATGAGCAGTTCTTC.

This clonotype was observed many times. The rearrangement links TRBV7-9 to TRBJ2-3, with D possibly TRBD1 on 5 matching bases. The CDR3 has 15 amino acids. V was cut by 4 bases and J by 0 bases, with 11 bases left in between. In germline, CDR1 is SEHNR, CDR2 FQNEAQ (reference sequence). The CDR3 sequence is CASSYDSDSTDTQYF. Written as DNA, the CDR3 is TGTGCCAGCAGCTATGACAGCGATAGCACAGATACGCAGTATTTT.

There are many counts of this clonotype. This chain joins TRBV7-6 and TRBJ2-2; D gene ambiguous. The CDR3 length is 13 residues. CDR1 SGHVS and CDR2 FNYEAQ come from the germline V gene. The V end lost 5 bases, the J end lost 4 bases, and 8 bases lay between the germline ends. The CDR3 DNA sequence: TGTGCCAGCAGCCAGCTCCTCACCGGGGAGCTGTTTTTT. This sequence encodes CASSQLLTGELFF.

This clonotype was recorded at least ten times. The chain employs TRBV6-2 or TRBV6-3 and TRBJ2-5; no definite D call. V lost 8 bases, J lost 2 bases, and 12 bases lay in between. The CDR3 has 13 amino acids. Germline V gives CDR1 MNHEY, CDR2 SVGEGT. For the CDR3, the DNA is TGTGCCAGCCGCAGGTCGGCGCAAGAGACCCAGTACTTC. Encoded protein: CASRRSAQETQYF.

This clonotype appeared many times. The chain is built from TRBV7-2 and TRBJ2-7, with D uncertain. This CDR3 has 14 residues. V was cut by 1 base and J by 2 bases, with 9 bases left in between. Germline CDR1 is SGHTA and CDR2 is FQGNSA. The CDR3 DNA follows: TGTGCCAGCAGCTTAGGAGGCTGGCCCTACGAGCAGTACTTC. It codes for CASSLGGWPYEQYF.

This clonotype appeared many times. This chain connects TRBV6-1 to TRBJ1-1; D is uncertain. V lost 4 bases and J 2 bases, leaving 8 bases between the germline ends. Germline-derived CDR1 and CDR2 are MNHNS and SASEGT. The length of the CDR3 is 13 residues. The CDR3 nucleotides are TGTGCCAGCAGTGCCGAATTTAACACTGAAGCTTTCTTT. Translation gives CASSAEFNTEAFF.

This clonotype was counted between two and nine times. V and J are TRBV2 and TRBJ2-1, with a tentative D call TRBD2 (6 bases). The germline V gene has CDR1 SNHLY and CDR2 FYNNEI. This CDR3 comprises 15 residues. The germline V and J ends were trimmed by 5 bases and 1 base, with 12 bases remaining between them. This CDR3 is CASSNQLASYNEQFF. The CDR3 DNA reads as TGTGCCAGCAGTAATCAACTAGCTTCCTACAATGAGCAGTTCTTC.

This clonotype showed up many times. The chain is built from TRBV29-1 and TRBJ2-7; 12 bases line up with TRBD1. The CDR3 is made up of 14 amino acids. Germline trimming cut 5 bases from V and 0 bases from J; bases unmatched to any gene: 2. From germline, CDR1 is SQVTM and CDR2 ANQGSEA. The CDR3 coding sequence is TGCAGCGTTTCGGGACAGGGGGCCTCCTACGAGCAGTACTTC. As protein: CSVSGQGASYEQYF.

In this sample, this clonotype turned up a few times. V is TRBV19 and J is TRBJ2-5, with a weak D call TRBD1 (5 bases). The V and J ends lost 5 bases and 4 bases respectively, with 8 bases between them. Germline CDR1 reads LNHDA; CDR2 reads SQIVND (reference sequence). The CDR3 is 12 residues long. The CDR3 loop is CASSVQGETQYF. The DNA for the CDR3 is TGTGCCAGTAGTGTCCAGGGAGAGACCCAGTACTTC.

Of note for this clonotype: A much larger clone differs from this one at a single base, so this may be a read error. The V gene is TRBV27, the J gene TRBJ2-6; D possibly corresponds to TRBD1 (5 bases). V was trimmed by 2 bases and J by 8 bases, leaving 13 bases between them. There are 15 residues in the CDR3. Germline CDR1 MNHEY, CDR2 SMNVEV (reference sequence). The CDR3 sequence: CASSLAGAGTNVLTF. As DNA, the CDR3 is TGTGCCAGCAGTTTAGCTGGGGCAGGGACCAACGTCCTGACTTTC.

This clonotype has at least ten counts. This chain uses TRBV5-1 with TRBJ2-5; 11 nucleotides align to TRBD2. The V and J ends lost 4 bases and 2 bases, in that order; junction bases with no gene match: 7. CDR3 length equals 16 residues. The V gene's germline CDR1 is SGHRS and CDR2 YFSETQ. CDR3 sequence (DNA): TGCGCCAGCAGCCTCAGACTAGCGGGGCTACAAGAGACCCAGTACTTC. This translates into CASSLRLAGLQETQYF.

Ten or more counts support this clonotype. The chain carries TRBV29-1 and TRBJ2-4, with D possibly TRBD2 on 5 matching bases. CDR3 length equals 16 residues. V lost 1 base, J lost 2 bases, and 15 bases lay in between. The germline gives CDR1 SQVTM, CDR2 ANQGSEA. The CDR3 DNA reads as TGCAGCGTTGAAGGGGGTGGACGGGAAACCAAAAACATTCAGTACTTC. Protein: CSVEGGGRETKNIQYF.

In its sample, this clonotype was seen many times. V and J are TRBV20-1 and TRBJ2-4; 9 bases line up with TRBD2. Per germline, CDR1 DFQATT and CDR2 SNEGSKA (reference sequence). V dropped 4 bases and J dropped 6; count of bases not matched to a gene: 4. The CDR3 spans 13 residues. The CDR3 DNA reads as TGCAGTGCTACTAGCGGGATTGGAAACATTCAGTACTTC. This encodes CSATSGIGNIQYF.

This clonotype was counted at least ten times. The chain is built from TRBV7-2 and TRBJ1-3, with TRBD1 identical over 7 bases. Germline trimming cut 5 bases from V and 0 bases from J; bases unmatched to any gene: 10. Germline CDR1 and CDR2: SGHTA and FQGNSA. This CDR3 contains 17 residues. The CDR3 nucleotides read TGTGCCAGCAGCCCTTCGACAGGGAGCCTCTCTGGAAACACCATATATTTT. Translation: CASSPSTGSLSGNTIYF.

Note on this clonotype: At one boundary the junction diverges from the germline segment, which might be a read error. The rearrangement joins TRBV3-1 to TRBJ1-5; D not resolved. The V gene's germline CDR1 is LGHDT and CDR2 YNNKEL (reference sequence). The length of the CDR3 is 13 residues. The CDR3 nucleotides are TGTACCAGCAGCCAAGATCTTAGTCAGCCCCAGCATTTT. This sequence encodes CTSSQDLSQPQHF. The whole variable domain, filled in from reference TRBV3-1 and TRBJ1-5, reads DTAVSQTPKYLVTQMGNDKSIKCEQNLGHDTMYWYKQDSKKFLKIMFSYNNKELIINETVPNRFSPKSPDKAHLNLHINSLELGDSAVYFCTSSQDLSQPQHFGDGTRLSIL.

This clonotype turned up a few times. This chain uses TRBV29-1 with TRBJ1-4; possible D gene TRBD1, 6 bases. Trimming took 4 bases from V and 6 from J, leaving 9 bases between them. This CDR3 spans 12 amino acids. CDR1 SQVTM and CDR2 ANQGSEA come from the germline V gene. The CDR3 bases are TGCAGCGTTGTGGGGGCTTATGAAAAACTGTTTTTT. This translates into CSVVGAYEKLFF.

This clonotype was recorded once. This may come from a read error, since a much larger clone is one base off. This CDR3 fails to terminate in the conserved phenylalanine or tryptophan, so it likely reflects a read error. The gene calls are TRBV19 and TRBJ2-3; 8 nucleotides align to TRBD2. There are 15 residues in the CDR3. The ends lost 6 bases at V and 5 bases at J; junction bases unmatched: 10. CDR1 LNHDA and CDR2 SQIVND come from the germline V gene (reference sequence). Here the CDR3 reads CASSNPAGGQDTQYL. The CDR3 region has the DNA TGTGCCAGTAGCAACCCGGCGGGAGGCCAAGATACGCAGTATCTT.

This clonotype appeared many times. The chain couples TRBV7-3 to TRBJ2-1, with unresolved D. V dropped 2 bases and J dropped 10 bases, with 9 bases sitting between them. The CDR3 consists of 12 residues. Germline V lookup: CDR1 SGHTA, CDR2 FQGTGA. CDR3 sequence: CASSLGSTEQFF. The CDR3 bases are TGTGCCAGCAGCTTAGGAAGCACCGAGCAGTTCTTC. The full variable domain, completed using reference TRBV7-3 and TRBJ2-1, is GAGVSQTPSNKVTEKGKYVELRCDPISGHTALYWYRQSLGQGPEFLIYFQGTGAADDSGLPNDRFFAVRPEGSVSTLKIQRTERGDSAVYLCASSLGSTEQFFGPGTRLTVL.

This clonotype was recorded many times. This rearrangement joins TRBV6-6 to TRBJ1-4; TRBD1 agrees at 7 bases. Germline assignment: CDR1 MNHNY and CDR2 SVGAGI (reference sequence). The CDR3 is 15 amino acids. Unmatched junction bases numbered 11, after V lost 7 bases and J lost 6 bases. CDR3 loop: CASIWGDRVDEKLFF. In DNA form, the CDR3 reads TGTGCCAGCATCTGGGGAGACAGGGTAGATGAAAAACTGTTTTTT.

This clonotype has ten or more counts. This chain connects TRBV15 to TRBJ1-2, with TRBD1 as a possible D gene (5 bases). The V gene lost 6 bases and the J gene lost 1 base, with 6 bases spanning the gap. The CDR3 spans 12 residues. Germline V lookup: CDR1 LNHNV, CDR2 YYDKDF (reference sequence). The CDR3 region is CATSRGNYGYTF. For the CDR3, the DNA is TGTGCCACCAGTAGGGGTAACTATGGCTACACCTTC.

This clonotype was detected only a few times. The rearrangement uses TRBV30 and TRBJ1-2, with 7 bases aligning to TRBD1. Trimming took 4 bases from V and 4 from J; bases not matched to a gene: 12. Germline CDR1 reads GTSNPN; CDR2 reads SVGIG (reference sequence). The CDR3 length is 15 residues. In DNA, the CDR3 is TGTGCCTGGAAGGGGTTGACAGGGAAGAGCTATGGCTACACCTTC. Translation: CAWKGLTGKSYGYTF. Full variable domain (remainder filled in from reference TRBV30 and TRBJ1-2): SQTIHQWPATLVQPVGSPLSLECTVEGTSNPNLYWYRQAAGRGLQLLFYSVGIGQISSEVPQNLSASRPQDRQFILSSKKLLLSDSGFYLCAWKGLTGKSYGYTFGSGTRLTVV.

This clonotype showed up many times. The rearrangement links TRBV21-1 to TRBJ2-5; the table's D call of TRBD2 was not tested on the DNA. TRBV21-1 represents a pseudogene. This CDR3 comprises 12 residues. The CDR3 DNA reads TGTGCCAGCAGCGGGGACTCCCAGACCCAGTACTTC. Its protein product is CASSGDSQTQYF.

This clonotype was counted a few times. The V and J genes are TRBV12-3 or TRBV12-4 and TRBJ2-1; 7 bases are shared with TRBD1. The V segment lost 5 bases and the J segment 8 bases; nucleotides outside the gene matches: 6. The CDR3 is 13 residues long. This chain's CDR3 is CASSIDREHEQFF. CDR3 in DNA: TGTGCCAGCAGTATAGACAGGGAACATGAGCAGTTCTTC.

In this sample, this clonotype turned up many times. This chain uses TRBV12-5 with TRBJ1-6; 8 nucleotides align to TRBD1. CDR1 is LGHNT, CDR2 FRNRAP, per germline. V gave up 3 bases and J gave up 9 bases; unmatched junction bases: 4. The CDR3 runs 14 residues. The CDR3 region is CASGFDRGSSPLHF. CDR3 nucleotide sequence: TGTGCTAGTGGTTTTGACAGGGGCAGTTCACCCCTCCACTTT.